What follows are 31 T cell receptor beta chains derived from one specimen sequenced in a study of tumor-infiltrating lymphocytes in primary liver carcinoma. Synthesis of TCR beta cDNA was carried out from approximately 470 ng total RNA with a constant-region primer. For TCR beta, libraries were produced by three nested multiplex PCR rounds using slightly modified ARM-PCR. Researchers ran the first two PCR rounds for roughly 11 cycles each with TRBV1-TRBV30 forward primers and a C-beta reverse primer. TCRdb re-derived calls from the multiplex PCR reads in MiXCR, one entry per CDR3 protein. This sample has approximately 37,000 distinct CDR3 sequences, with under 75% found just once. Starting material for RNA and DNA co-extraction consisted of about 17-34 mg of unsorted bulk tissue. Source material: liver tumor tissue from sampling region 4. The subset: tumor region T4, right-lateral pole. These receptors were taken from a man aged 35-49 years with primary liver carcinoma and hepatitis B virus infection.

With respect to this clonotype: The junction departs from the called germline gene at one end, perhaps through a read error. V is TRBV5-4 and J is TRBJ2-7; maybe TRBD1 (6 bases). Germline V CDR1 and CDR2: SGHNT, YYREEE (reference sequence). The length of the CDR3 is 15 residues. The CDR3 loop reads CASSPNGTGINEQYF. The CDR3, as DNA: TGTGCAAGCAGCCCAAACGGCACAGGGATCAACGAGCAGTACTTC.

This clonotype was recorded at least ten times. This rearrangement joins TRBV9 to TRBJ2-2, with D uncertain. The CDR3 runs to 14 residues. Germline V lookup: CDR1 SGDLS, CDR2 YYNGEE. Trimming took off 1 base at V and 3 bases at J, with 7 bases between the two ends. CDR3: CASSVISDTGELFF. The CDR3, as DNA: TGTGCCAGCAGCGTAATCTCCGACACCGGGGAGCTGTTTTTT.

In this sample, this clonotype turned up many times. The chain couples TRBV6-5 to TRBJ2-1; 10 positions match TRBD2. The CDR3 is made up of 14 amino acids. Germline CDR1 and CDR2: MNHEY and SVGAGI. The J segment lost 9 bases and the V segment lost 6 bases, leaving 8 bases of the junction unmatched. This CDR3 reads CASRQREGLGEQFF. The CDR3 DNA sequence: TGTGCCAGCAGGCAGCGGGAGGGTCTAGGTGAGCAGTTCTTC.

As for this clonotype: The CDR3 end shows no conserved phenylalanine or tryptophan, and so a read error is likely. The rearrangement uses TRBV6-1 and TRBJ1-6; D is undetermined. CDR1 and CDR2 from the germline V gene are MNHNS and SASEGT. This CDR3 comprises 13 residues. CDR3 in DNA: TGTGCCAGTAGCTTAGAGAGGAATTCATCCCTCCACCTT. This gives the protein CASSLERNSSLHL.

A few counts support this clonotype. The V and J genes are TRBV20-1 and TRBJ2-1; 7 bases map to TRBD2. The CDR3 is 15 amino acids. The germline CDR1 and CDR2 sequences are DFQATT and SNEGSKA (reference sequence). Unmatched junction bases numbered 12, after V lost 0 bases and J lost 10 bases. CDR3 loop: CSAREMASGLLEQFF. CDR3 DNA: TGCAGTGCTAGAGAGATGGCTAGCGGTTTACTAGAGCAGTTCTTC.

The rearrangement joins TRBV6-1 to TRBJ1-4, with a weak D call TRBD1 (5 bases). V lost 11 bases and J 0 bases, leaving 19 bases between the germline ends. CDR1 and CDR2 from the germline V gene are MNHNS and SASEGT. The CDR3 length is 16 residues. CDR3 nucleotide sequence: TGTGCCGACAGTGAAGTGGGTATTGCAACTAATGAAAAACTGTTTTTT. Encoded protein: CADSEVGIATNEKLFF.

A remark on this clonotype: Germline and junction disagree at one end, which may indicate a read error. Here the CDR3 reads CVSSQAGAGRNNGYTF. DNA of the CDR3: TGCGTCAGCAGCCAGGCAGGGGCAGGGAGGAACAATGGCTACACTTTC. This rearrangement joins TRBV4-3 to TRBJ1-2; tentative D call: TRBD1 (6 bases). CDR1 and CDR2 from the germline V gene are LGHNA and YSLEER. The CDR3 is 16 residues long.

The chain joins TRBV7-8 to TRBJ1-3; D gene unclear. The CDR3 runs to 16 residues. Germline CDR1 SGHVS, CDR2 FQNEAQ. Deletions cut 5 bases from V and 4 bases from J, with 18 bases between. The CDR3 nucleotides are TGTGCCAGCAGCCACGCATATCTCCAGTCCGGAAACACCATATATTTT. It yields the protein CASSHAYLQSGNTIYF.

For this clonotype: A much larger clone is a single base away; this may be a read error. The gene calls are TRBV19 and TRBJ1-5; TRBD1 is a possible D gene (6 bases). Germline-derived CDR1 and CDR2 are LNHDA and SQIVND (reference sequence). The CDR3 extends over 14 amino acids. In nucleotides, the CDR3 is TGTGTCAGCTCCGGACAGTCCGGGAATCAGCCCCAGCATTTT. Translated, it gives CVSSGQSGNQPQHF.

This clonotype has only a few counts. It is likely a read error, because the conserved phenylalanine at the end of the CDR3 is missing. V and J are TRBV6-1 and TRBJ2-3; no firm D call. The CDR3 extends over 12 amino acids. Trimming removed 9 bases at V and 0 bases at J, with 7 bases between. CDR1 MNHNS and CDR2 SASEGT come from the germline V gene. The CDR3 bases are TGTGCCAGTAAGTCCAGCACAGATACGCAGTATCTT. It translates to CASKSSTDTQYL.

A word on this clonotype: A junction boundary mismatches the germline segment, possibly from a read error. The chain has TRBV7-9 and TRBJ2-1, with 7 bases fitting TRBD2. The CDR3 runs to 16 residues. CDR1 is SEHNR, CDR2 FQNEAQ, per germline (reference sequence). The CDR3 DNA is TGTGCAAGCAGCTTAGTCACTAGCGAGAGAAACAATGAGCAGTTCTTC. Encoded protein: CASSLVTSERNNEQFF.

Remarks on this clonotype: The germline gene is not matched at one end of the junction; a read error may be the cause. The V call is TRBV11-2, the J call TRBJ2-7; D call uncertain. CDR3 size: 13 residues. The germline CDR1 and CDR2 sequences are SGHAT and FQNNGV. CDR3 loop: CASSRSVWNEQYF. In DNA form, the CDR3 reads TGTGCCAGCAGCCGAAGCGTGTGGAACGAGCAATACTTC.

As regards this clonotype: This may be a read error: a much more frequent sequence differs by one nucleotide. The CDR3 spells CSVEPDRGRQEAQCF. The DNA for the CDR3 is TGCAGCGTTGAGCCCGACAGGGGGCGGCAGGAGGCCCAGTGCTTC. The genes are TRBV29-1 and TRBJ2-5; 10 bases fit TRBD1. The length of the CDR3 is 15 residues. The germline CDR1 and CDR2 sequences are SQVTM and ANQGSEA.

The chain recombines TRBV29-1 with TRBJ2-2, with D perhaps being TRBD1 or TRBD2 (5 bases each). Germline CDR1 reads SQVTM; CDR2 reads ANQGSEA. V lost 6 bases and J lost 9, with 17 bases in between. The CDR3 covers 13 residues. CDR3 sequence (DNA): TGCAGCGTCCTCGGTCCGGGACCCAGGGAGCTGTTTTTT. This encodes CSVLGPGPRELFF.

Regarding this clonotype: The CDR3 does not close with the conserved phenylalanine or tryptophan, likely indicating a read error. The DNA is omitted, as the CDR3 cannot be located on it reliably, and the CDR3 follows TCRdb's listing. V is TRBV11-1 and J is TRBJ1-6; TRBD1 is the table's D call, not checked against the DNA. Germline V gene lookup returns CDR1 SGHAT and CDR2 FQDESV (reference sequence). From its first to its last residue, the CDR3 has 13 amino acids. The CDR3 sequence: CASSRTLVSPVHL.

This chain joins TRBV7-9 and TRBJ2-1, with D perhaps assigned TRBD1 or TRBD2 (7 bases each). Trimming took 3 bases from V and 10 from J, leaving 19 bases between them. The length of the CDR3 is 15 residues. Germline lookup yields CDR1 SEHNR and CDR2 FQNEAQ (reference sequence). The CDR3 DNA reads TGTGCCAGCAGCTTCGGCGGGGAGGGGACAGCCGAGCAGTTCTTC. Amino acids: CASSFGGEGTAEQFF.

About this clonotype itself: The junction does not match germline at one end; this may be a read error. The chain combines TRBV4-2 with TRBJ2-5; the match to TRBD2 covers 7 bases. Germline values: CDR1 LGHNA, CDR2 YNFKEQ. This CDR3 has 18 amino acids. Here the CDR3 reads CASSQDQMGGPALETQYF. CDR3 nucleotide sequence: TGTGCCAGCAGTCAAGATCAGATGGGAGGGCCGGCTTTAGAGACGCAGTACTTC.

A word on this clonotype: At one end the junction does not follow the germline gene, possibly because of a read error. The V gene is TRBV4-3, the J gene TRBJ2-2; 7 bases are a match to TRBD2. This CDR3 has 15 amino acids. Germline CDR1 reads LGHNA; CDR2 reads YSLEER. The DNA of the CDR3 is TGTGCCAGCAGCCAAGAAGCGGGACGCACCGGGGAGTTGTTTTTT. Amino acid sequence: CASSQEAGRTGELFF.

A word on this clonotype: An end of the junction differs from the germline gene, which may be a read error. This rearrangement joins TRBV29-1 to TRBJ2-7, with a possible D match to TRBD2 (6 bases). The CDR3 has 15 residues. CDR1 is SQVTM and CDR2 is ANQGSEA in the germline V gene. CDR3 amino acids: CNVEDPGGSSCEQYF. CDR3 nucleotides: TGCAACGTTGAAGATCCAGGAGGGAGCTCCTGCGAGCAATACTTC.

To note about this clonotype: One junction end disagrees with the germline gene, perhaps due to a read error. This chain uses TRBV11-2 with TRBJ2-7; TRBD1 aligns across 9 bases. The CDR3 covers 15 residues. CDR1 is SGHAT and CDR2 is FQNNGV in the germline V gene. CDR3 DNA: TGTGCCTGTAGCTTACGATGGACAGGGGAAAACGAGCAGTGCTTC. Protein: CACSLRWTGENEQCF.

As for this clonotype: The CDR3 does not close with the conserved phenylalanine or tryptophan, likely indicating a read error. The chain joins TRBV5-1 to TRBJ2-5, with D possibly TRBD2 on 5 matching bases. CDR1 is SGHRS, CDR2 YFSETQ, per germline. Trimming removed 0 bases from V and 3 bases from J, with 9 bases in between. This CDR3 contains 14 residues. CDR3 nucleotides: TGCGCCAGCAGCTTGGGACTAAATGAAGAGACCCAGTACTAC. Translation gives CASSLGLNEETQYY.

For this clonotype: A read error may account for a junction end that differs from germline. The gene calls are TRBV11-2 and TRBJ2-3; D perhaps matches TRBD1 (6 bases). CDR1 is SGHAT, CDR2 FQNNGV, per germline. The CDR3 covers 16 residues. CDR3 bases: TGTGCTAGCAGGAGAAGAAGTACAGGGAATACAGATACGCAGTATTTT. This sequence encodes CASRRRSTGNTDTQYF. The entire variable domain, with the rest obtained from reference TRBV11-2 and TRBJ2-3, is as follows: EAGVAQSPRYKIIEKRQSVAFWCNPISGHATLYWYQQILGQGPKLLIQFQNNGVVDDSQLPKDRFSAERLKGVDSTLKIQPAKLEDSAVYLCASRRRSTGNTDTQYFGPGTRLTVL.

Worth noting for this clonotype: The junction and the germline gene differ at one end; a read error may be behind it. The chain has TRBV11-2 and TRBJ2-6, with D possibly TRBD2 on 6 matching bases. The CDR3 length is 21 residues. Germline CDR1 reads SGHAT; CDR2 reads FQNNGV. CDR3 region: CASSMGGDKGISLSEANVLTF. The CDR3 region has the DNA TGTGCCAGCAGCATGGGGGGAGACAAAGGCATTTCCCTCTCTGAGGCCAACGTCCTGACTTTC.

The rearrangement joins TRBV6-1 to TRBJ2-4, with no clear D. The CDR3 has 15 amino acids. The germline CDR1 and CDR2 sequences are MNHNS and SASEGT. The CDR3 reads CESSARMLVKNIQYF. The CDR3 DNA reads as TGTGAAAGCAGTGCCAGGATGCTAGTCAAAAACATTCAGTACTTC.

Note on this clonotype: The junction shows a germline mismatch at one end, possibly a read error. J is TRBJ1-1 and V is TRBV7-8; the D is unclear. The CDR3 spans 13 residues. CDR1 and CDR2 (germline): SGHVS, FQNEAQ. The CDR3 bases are TGTGCCAGTAGCTTAGAGCAGAGCCGAGTGGCTTTCTTC. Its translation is CASSLEQSRVAFF.

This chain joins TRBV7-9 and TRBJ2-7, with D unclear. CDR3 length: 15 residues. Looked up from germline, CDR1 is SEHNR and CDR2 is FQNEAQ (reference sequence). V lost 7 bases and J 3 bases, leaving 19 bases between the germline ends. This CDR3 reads CASNREDSWLYEQYF. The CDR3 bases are TGTGCCAGCAACCGCGAGGATAGCTGGCTCTACGAGCAGTACTTC.

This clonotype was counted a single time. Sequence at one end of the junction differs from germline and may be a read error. CDR3: CASSSTFGEPFQETQYF. The CDR3 DNA reads as TGTGCCAGTAGTTCAACTTTCGGCGAGCCATTCCAAGAGACCCAGTACTTC. The rearrangement links TRBV28 to TRBJ2-5; unclear D gene. Germline-derived CDR1 and CDR2 are MDHEN and SYDVKM. The CDR3 has 17 amino acids.

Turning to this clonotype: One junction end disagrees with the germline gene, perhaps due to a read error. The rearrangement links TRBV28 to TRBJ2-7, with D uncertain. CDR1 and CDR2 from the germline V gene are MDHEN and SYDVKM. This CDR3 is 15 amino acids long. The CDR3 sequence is CSSSSPLMGNDEQCF. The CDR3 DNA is TGTTCCAGCAGCTCGCCCCTTATGGGTAACGACGAGCAGTGCTTC.

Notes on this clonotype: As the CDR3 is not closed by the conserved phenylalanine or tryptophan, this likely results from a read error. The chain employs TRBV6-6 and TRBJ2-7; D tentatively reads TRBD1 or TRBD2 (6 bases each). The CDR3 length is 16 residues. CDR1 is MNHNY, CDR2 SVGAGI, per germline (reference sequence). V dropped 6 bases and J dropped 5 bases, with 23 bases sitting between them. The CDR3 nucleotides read TGTGCCAGCAGCTACGGGTTGGGGGGCCTAGGCGACGAGCAGTACTTA. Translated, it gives CASSYGLGGLGDEQYL.

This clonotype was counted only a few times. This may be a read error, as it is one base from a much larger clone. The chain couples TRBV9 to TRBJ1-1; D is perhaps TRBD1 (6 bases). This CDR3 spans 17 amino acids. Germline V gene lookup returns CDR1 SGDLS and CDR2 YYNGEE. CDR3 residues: CVSSPGRGRGVNTEAFF. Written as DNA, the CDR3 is TGTGTCAGCAGCCCAGGCAGGGGAAGGGGTGTGAACACTGAAGCTTTCTTT.

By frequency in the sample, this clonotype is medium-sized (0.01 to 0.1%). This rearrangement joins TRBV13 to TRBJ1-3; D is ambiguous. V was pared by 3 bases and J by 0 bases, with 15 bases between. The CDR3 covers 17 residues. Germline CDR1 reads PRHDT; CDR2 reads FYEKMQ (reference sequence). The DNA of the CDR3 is TGTGCCAGCAGCTTGAGGATGGGTCGTAGCTCTGGAAACACCATATATTTT. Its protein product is CASSLRMGRSSGNTIYF.